These 17 T cell receptor beta chains were all obtained from the same sample, sequenced in a study of blood T cell repertoires in COVID-19. The method was immunoSEQ multiplex PCR; TCRdb's version includes in-frame clones alone and lacks a portion of them. The sample contains fewer than 150,000 clones, around 83% of which appear only once. Material: peripheral blood. The receptors shown here come from a woman aged 60-75 years with COVID-19, enrolled during active disease.

V is TRBV5-4 and J is TRBJ1-2; 8 bases are shared with TRBD1. CDR3 length: 14 residues. CDR1 SGHNT and CDR2 YYREEE come from the germline V gene (reference sequence). V was pared by 4 bases and J by 4 bases, with 6 bases of the junction left unmatched. CDR3 residues: CASSQQTGGYGYTF. The CDR3 coding sequence is TGTGCCAGCAGCCAACAAACAGGGGGCTATGGCTACACCTTC.

The chain uses TRBV18 and TRBJ2-1; 11 bases fit TRBD2. V lost 1 base to trimming and J lost 7 bases; unmatched junction nucleotides: 6. This CDR3 region has 16 residues. From germline, CDR1 is KGHSH and CDR2 LQKENI. The CDR3 loop is CASSPLAGGPQNEQFF. CDR3 nucleotides: TGTGCCAGCTCACCACTAGCGGGGGGGCCCCAAAATGAGCAGTTCTTC.

The CDR3 loop reads CASSARDRSSYEQYF. DNA for the CDR3: TGTGCCAGTAGTGCCCGGGACAGGAGCTCCTACGAGCAGTACTTC. The rearrangement links TRBV19 to TRBJ2-7, with 8 bases aligning to TRBD1. CDR1 LNHDA and CDR2 SQIVND come from the germline V gene (reference sequence). V shed 5 bases and J 0 bases; nucleotides not matched to a gene: 6. CDR3 size: 15 residues.

J is TRBJ1-1 and V is TRBV2; D is undetermined. V was shortened by 7 bases and J by 1 base, with 10 bases between the two germline ends. This CDR3 has 13 amino acids. Germline lookup yields CDR1 SNHLY and CDR2 FYNNEI. Here the CDR3 reads CASIRRENTEAFF. CDR3 coding DNA: TGTGCCAGCATTCGGCGGGAGAACACTGAAGCTTTCTTT. Based on the CDR3 plus reference TRBV2 and TRBJ1-1, the full variable domain is EPEVTQTPSHQVTQMGQEVILRCVPISNHLYFYWYRQILGQKVEFLVSFYNNEISEKSEIFDDQFSVERPDGSNFTLKIRSTKLEDSAMYFCASIRRENTEAFFGQGTRLTVV.

This chain joins TRBV6-6 and TRBJ1-2; D ambiguous. V was cut by 0 bases and J by 0 bases, with 5 bases left in between. Germline V lookup: CDR1 MNHNY, CDR2 SVGAGI (reference sequence). This CDR3 region has 14 residues. The CDR3 region has the DNA TGTGCCAGCAGTTACTCGGACTCTAACTATGGCTACACCTTC. Encoded protein: CASSYSDSNYGYTF.

The chain employs TRBV9 and TRBJ2-2, with 7 bases aligning to TRBD1. In germline, CDR1 is SGDLS, CDR2 YYNGEE. The CDR3 runs 15 residues. After removal of 4 bases from V and 4 bases from J, the junction contained 7 bases not matched to a gene. This CDR3 reads CASSPLDRATGELFF. The CDR3 nucleotides are TGTGCCAGCAGCCCCCTAGACAGGGCCACCGGGGAGCTGTTTTTT.

This chain connects TRBV3-1 (or the pseudogene TRBV3-2) to TRBJ2-5; TRBD1 agrees at 7 bases. V lost 3 bases and J lost 1; bases outside the gene matches: 8. This CDR3 has 16 residues. The germline CDR1 and CDR2 sequences are LGHDT and YNNKEL (reference sequence). Here the CDR3 DNA reads TGTGCCAGCAGCCACCCACGGACAGGCCTCCAAGAGACCCAGTACTTC. This translates into CASSHPRTGLQETQYF.

The CDR3 region is CATSRDGPTRSSYNSPLHF. The DNA of the CDR3 is TGTGCCACCAGCAGAGATGGCCCCACTAGGAGCTCCTATAATTCACCCCTCCACTTT. J is TRBJ1-6 and V is TRBV15, with no clear D. Looked up from germline, CDR1 is LNHNV and CDR2 is YYDKDF (reference sequence). The CDR3 totals 19 residues. The V end lost 0 bases, the J end lost 0 bases, and 15 bases lay between the germline ends.

This clone was recorded a few times. The chain is built from TRBV5-1 and TRBJ2-3; 8 positions agree with TRBD2. This CDR3 region has 17 residues. Looked up from germline, CDR1 is SGHRS and CDR2 is YFSETQ. The junction had 14 bases not matched to a gene; V was cut back by 3 bases and J by 5 bases. CDR3 sequence: CASSSAASGGRLDTQYF. DNA for the CDR3: TGCGCCAGCAGCTCAGCCGCGAGCGGGGGAAGGTTAGATACGCAGTATTTT.

The chain is built from TRBV7-3 and TRBJ2-2; D remains ambiguous. Trimming took off 3 bases at V and 1 base at J, with 9 bases between the two ends. In germline, CDR1 is SGHTA, CDR2 FQGTGA. This CDR3 region has 15 residues. The CDR3 loop reads CASSFSPLNTGELFF. CDR3 coding DNA: TGTGCCAGCAGCTTTTCCCCCTTGAACACCGGGGAGCTGTTTTTT.

The chain recombines TRBV9 with TRBJ1-1, with TRBD1 matching 9 bases. The J segment lost 1 base and the V segment lost 4 bases, leaving 5 bases of the junction unmatched. The length of the CDR3 is 15 residues. Germline CDR1 is SGDLS and CDR2 is YYNGEE. This chain's CDR3 is CASSSGTGWNTEAFF. The CDR3 DNA reads as TGTGCCAGCAGCTCGGGGACAGGGTGGAACACTGAAGCTTTCTTT.

CDR3 protein: CASSLVPGLAGGGEQFF. The CDR3 DNA sequence: TGTGCCAGCAGCTTGGTCCCAGGACTAGCGGGCGGGGGTGAGCAGTTCTTC. The rearrangement joins TRBV5-4 to TRBJ2-1; 11 bases fit TRBD2. Germline V gene data show CDR1 as SGHNT and CDR2 as YYREEE (reference sequence). The V gene end was trimmed by 0 bases and the J gene end by 9 bases; junction bases not matched to a gene: 11. This CDR3 spans 17 amino acids. Full variable domain (remainder filled in from reference TRBV5-4 and TRBJ2-1): ETGVTQSPTHLIKTRGQQVTLRCSSQSGHNTVSWYQQALGQGPQFIFQYYREEENGRGNFPPRFSGLQFPNYSSELNVNALELDDSALYLCASSLVPGLAGGGEQFFGPGTRLTVL.

The chain is built from TRBV29-1 and TRBJ2-1, with a tentative D call TRBD2 (6 bases). The V gene's germline CDR1 is SQVTM and CDR2 ANQGSEA. The CDR3 has 14 amino acids. V was trimmed by 8 bases and J by 6 bases, leaving 20 bases between them. The CDR3 DNA follows: TGCAGCTCGGCCGCCGGGGGACGGCCCAATGAGCAGTTCTTC. This encodes CSSAAGGRPNEQFF.

V and J are TRBV2 and TRBJ1-1; D is uncertain. The CDR3 is 11 residues long. Germline V gene lookup returns CDR1 SNHLY and CDR2 FYNNEI. Trimming took 8 bases from V and 2 from J, leaving 6 bases between them. The CDR3 reads CASGSNTEAFF. CDR3 in DNA: TGTGCCAGCGGGAGTAACACTGAAGCTTTCTTT. The variable domain in full, with the rest retrieved from reference TRBV2 and TRBJ1-1, is EPEVTQTPSHQVTQMGQEVILRCVPISNHLYFYWYRQILGQKVEFLVSFYNNEISEKSEIFDDQFSVERPDGSNFTLKIRSTKLEDSAMYFCASGSNTEAFFGQGTRLTVV.

The CDR3 is CASSPRDREVTIYF. Written as DNA, the CDR3 is TGTGCCAGCTCACCTCGGGACAGGGAGGTCACCATATATTTT. V is TRBV18 and J is TRBJ1-3, with TRBD1 matching over 9 bases. The CDR3 has 14 residues. The trim removed 3 bases at V and 9 bases at J, leaving 6 bases unmatched. Per germline, CDR1 KGHSH and CDR2 LQKENI. The entire variable domain, with the rest obtained from reference TRBV18 and TRBJ1-3, is as follows: NAGVMQNPRHLVRRRGQEARLRCSPMKGHSHVYWYRQLPEEGLKFMVYLQKENIIDESGMPKERFSAEFPKEGPSILRIQQVVRGDSAAYFCASSPRDREVTIYFGEGSWLTVV.

This clone was picked up a small number of times. The V and J genes are TRBV6-4 and TRBJ1-6, with D perhaps matching TRBD1 (5 bases). Germline lookup yields CDR1 MRHNA and CDR2 SNTAGT. There are 14 residues in the CDR3. Trimming took 1 base from V and 9 from J, leaving 10 bases between them. CDR3 sequence reads: CASSDFPGRSPLHF. The CDR3 DNA reads TGTGCCAGCAGTGACTTCCCAGGGCGTTCACCCCTCCACTTT.

This clone was observed a few times. V gene TRBV19 combines with J gene TRBJ1-1, with 9 bases lining up with TRBD1. This CDR3 has 16 residues. Losses at the gene ends were 3 bases for V and 5 bases for J; bases not matched to a gene: 10. CDR1 is LNHDA and CDR2 is SQIVND in the germline V gene (reference sequence). The CDR3 protein is CASSIGISTGGTEAFF. In nucleotides, the CDR3 is TGTGCCAGTAGTATTGGTATATCGACAGGGGGGACTGAAGCTTTCTTT.